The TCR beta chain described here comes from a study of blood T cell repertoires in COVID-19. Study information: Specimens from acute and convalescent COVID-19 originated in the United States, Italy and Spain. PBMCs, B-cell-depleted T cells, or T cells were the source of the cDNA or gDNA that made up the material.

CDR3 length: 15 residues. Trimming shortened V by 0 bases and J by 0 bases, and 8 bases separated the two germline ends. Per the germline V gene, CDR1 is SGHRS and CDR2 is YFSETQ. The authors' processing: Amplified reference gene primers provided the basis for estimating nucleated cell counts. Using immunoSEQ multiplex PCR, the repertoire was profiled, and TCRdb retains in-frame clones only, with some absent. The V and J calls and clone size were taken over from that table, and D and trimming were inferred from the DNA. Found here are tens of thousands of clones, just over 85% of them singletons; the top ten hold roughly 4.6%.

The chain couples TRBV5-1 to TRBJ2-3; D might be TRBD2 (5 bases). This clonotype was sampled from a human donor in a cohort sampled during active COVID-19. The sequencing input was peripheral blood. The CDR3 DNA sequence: TGCGCCAGCAGCTTGGAGGGCGGGAGCACAGATACGCAGTATTTT. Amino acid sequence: CASSLEGGSTDTQYF.